These T cell receptor beta chains were read from a single sample in a study of blood T cells in healthy people across ages. MiXCR, applied by TCRdb to the 5' RACE reads, yields one record per CDR3 protein. The sample holds 450,000 to 650,000 distinct CDR3 sequences, about 25% seen once. This sample also belongs to another study, concerning T cells of mothers and their children.

Sequenced input: blood. Receptors were obtained from a boy aged 5 to 17 in good health. Each CDR3 is given with its conserved first and last residue. D genes are given only for firm matches. Clone size is given for some rows only: seen once, a few or many times, or a class if the clone is expanded.

v_call	clone_size	j_call	d_call	cdr3_aa	cdr3_nt
TRBV4-3	few	TRBJ1-6	TRBD1	CASSQGTGGLYNSPLHF	TGCGCCAGCAGCCAAGGGACAGGGGGCCTCTATAATTCACCCCTCCACTTT
TRBV20-1	-	TRBJ2-1	-	CSEERPDTEQFF	TGCAGTGAAGAGCGACCGGATACTGAGCAGTTCTTC
TRBV7-8	few	TRBJ2-5	TRBD2	CASSLVRGGQETQYF	TGTGCCAGCAGCTTAGTACGGGGGGGGCAAGAGACCCAGTACTTC
TRBV4-3	-	TRBJ2-1	TRBD1	CASSQGQGSNNEQFF	TGCGCCAGCAGCCAGGGACAGGGGAGTAACAATGAGCAGTTCTTC
TRBV18	-	TRBJ2-1	-	CASSLGALSYNEQFF	TGTGCCAGCTCCCTAGGGGCCCTCTCCTACAATGAGCAGTTCTTC
TRBV9	few	TRBJ2-5	TRBD2	CASTPGEGRQETQYF	TGTGCCAGCACCCCTGGGGAGGGCAGACAAGAGACCCAGTACTTC
TRBV27	-	TRBJ1-2	-	CASSEAGPAGNGYTF	TGTGCCAGCAGTGAAGCAGGTCCCGCAGGGAATGGCTACACCTTC
TRBV28	once	TRBJ2-7	TRBD1	CASSLPDRASSYEQYF	TGTGCCAGCAGTTTACCCGACAGGGCATCTTCCTACGAGCAGTACTTC
TRBV7-6	few	TRBJ1-1	-	CASSELPRGRNTEAFF	TGTGCCAGCAGCGAGCTCCCTCGAGGGAGGAACACTGAAGCTTTCTTT
TRBV7-8	-	TRBJ2-1	TRBD2	CASSPTSGLAPNEQFF	TGTGCCAGCAGCCCGACCTCGGGACTAGCTCCCAATGAGCAGTTCTTC
TRBV7-2	few	TRBJ2-3	-	CASSLPPVPDTQYF	TGTGCCAGCAGCTTACCCCCAGTCCCAGATACGCAGTATTTT
TRBV5-1	-	TRBJ2-6	TRBD1	CASSPGTEYSGANVLTF	TGCGCCAGCAGCCCCGGGACAGAATACTCTGGGGCCAACGTCCTGACTTTC
TRBV7-2	-	TRBJ2-7	-	CASSSVNRVGEQYF	TGTGCCAGCAGTTCCGTAAACAGGGTCGGCGAGCAGTACTTC
TRBV25-1	few	TRBJ2-7	-	CASSEYGGSSYEQYF	TGTGCCAGCAGTGAATATGGGGGTAGCTCCTACGAGCAGTACTTC
TRBV5-6	few	TRBJ2-5	-	CASSLDRAVEETQYF	TGTGCCAGCAGCTTGGACAGGGCGGTCGAAGAGACCCAGTACTTC
TRBV3-1	-	TRBJ2-7	-	CASSQRSGTYEQYF	TGTGCCAGCAGCCAGCGTTCGGGGACCTACGAGCAGTACTTC
TRBV6-6	-	TRBJ1-4	TRBD1	CASRRNRGRDEKLFF	TGTGCCAGCAGACGCAACAGGGGAAGGGATGAAAAACTGTTTTTT
TRBV4-1	-	TRBJ2-5	TRBD2	CASRRVAGGPETQYF	TGCGCCAGCAGGCGTGTAGCGGGGGGGCCAGAGACCCAGTACTTC
TRBV27	few	TRBJ2-7	TRBD1	CASSPRTGRDYEQYF	TGTGCCAGCAGTCCACGGACAGGGAGAGACTACGAGCAGTACTTC
TRBV9	-	TRBJ2-5	-	CASSVGGAGEAQETQYF	TGTGCCAGCAGCGTAGGCGGAGCAGGGGAAGCCCAAGAGACCCAGTACTTC
TRBV6-7	-	TRBJ2-3	-	CASQTGGPDTQYF	TGTGCCAGCCAGACAGGTGGTCCAGATACGCAGTATTTT
TRBV7-9	many	TRBJ2-1	-	CASSLGQTYNEQFF	TGTGCCAGCAGCCTGGGACAAACCTACAATGAGCAGTTCTTC
TRBV4-1	-	TRBJ2-7	TRBD2	CASSQDLVSGAGLYEQYF	TGCGCCAGCAGCCAAGATTTAGTCTCCGGAGCGGGATTATACGAGCAGTACTTC
TRBV12-3/TRBV12-4	few	TRBJ2-5	-	CASSLFQLGSQETQYF	TGTGCCAGCAGTTTGTTCCAGCTGGGATCCCAAGAGACCCAGTACTTC
TRBV7-2	-	TRBJ1-5	-	CASSFQGSRPQHF	TGTGCCAGCAGCTTCCAGGGCTCTCGGCCCCAGCATTTT
TRBV25-1	-	TRBJ2-6	-	CASSENRAGANVLTF	TGTGCCAGCAGTGAAAACAGGGCCGGGGCCAACGTCCTGACTTTC
TRBV19	many	TRBJ2-3	TRBD1	CASSIGQGADTQYF	TGTGCCAGTAGTATCGGACAGGGGGCAGATACGCAGTATTTT
TRBV2	-	TRBJ1-2	-	CASAPTGYGYTF	TGTGCCAGCGCTCCAACAGGCTATGGCTACACCTTC
TRBV5-1	-	TRBJ1-5	-	CASSLAGLSNQPQHF	TGCGCCAGCAGCTTGGCAGGGCTTAGCAATCAGCCCCAGCATTTT
TRBV7-6	-	TRBJ2-1	TRBD2	CASSLTSGRAAPYNEQFF	TGTGCCAGCAGCTTGACTAGCGGGAGGGCCGCTCCCTACAATGAGCAGTTCTTC
TRBV29-1	-	TRBJ1-1	-	CSVARGGGYTEAFF	TGCAGCGTTGCCAGGGGCGGGGGGTACACTGAAGCTTTCTTT
TRBV4-1	few	TRBJ2-7	-	CASSQAPGQITYEQYF	TGCGCCAGCAGCCAAGCGCCGGGACAAATTACCTACGAGCAGTACTTC
TRBV7-2	many	TRBJ2-3	-	CASSLAPGSDTQYF	TGTGCCAGCAGCTTAGCGCCAGGGTCAGATACGCAGTATTTT
TRBV7-2	many	TRBJ2-5	-	CASSLVNREETQYF	TGTGCCAGCAGCTTAGTAAATAGAGAAGAGACCCAGTACTTC
TRBV6-2/TRBV6-3	-	TRBJ2-2	-	CASRWPPSNTGELFF	TGTGCCAGCAGATGGCCACCTTCGAACACCGGGGAGCTGTTTTTT
TRBV6-6	-	TRBJ2-1	TRBD1	CASRGQGEQFF	TGTGCCAGCAGGGGACAGGGCGAGCAGTTCTTC
TRBV4-2	-	TRBJ2-3	TRBD2	CVSSQDRTSGGSSTDTQYF	TGTGTCAGCAGCCAAGATCGCACTAGCGGGGGTTCCTCCACAGATACGCAGTATTTT
TRBV4-3	few	TRBJ1-1	-	CASSQEHIMNTEAFF	TGCGCCAGCAGCCAAGAGCACATCATGAACACTGAAGCTTTCTTT
TRBV20-1	few	TRBJ2-5	-	CSAPVGGLDQETQYF	TGCAGTGCTCCCGTAGGAGGACTCGATCAAGAGACCCAGTACTTC
TRBV27	few	TRBJ1-5	-	CASSLFWGADNQPQHF	TGTGCCAGCAGTTTATTCTGGGGGGCGGACAATCAGCCCCAGCATTTT
TRBV7-8	few	TRBJ2-1	TRBD2	CASSSGTSGINEQFF	TGTGCCAGCAGCTCGGGGACTAGCGGGATCAATGAGCAGTTCTTC
TRBV27	few	TRBJ2-3	-	CASRLTGSDTQYF	TGTGCCAGCCGTCTTACAGGGTCAGATACGCAGTATTTT
TRBV11-2	-	TRBJ1-5	-	CASSLGNTQPQHF	TGTGCCAGCAGCTTAGGTAACACTCAGCCCCAGCATTTT
TRBV4-3	-	TRBJ2-7	TRBD1	CASSQVGTGIAYEQYF	TGCGCCAGCAGCCAAGTGGGGACAGGGATTGCCTACGAGCAGTACTTC